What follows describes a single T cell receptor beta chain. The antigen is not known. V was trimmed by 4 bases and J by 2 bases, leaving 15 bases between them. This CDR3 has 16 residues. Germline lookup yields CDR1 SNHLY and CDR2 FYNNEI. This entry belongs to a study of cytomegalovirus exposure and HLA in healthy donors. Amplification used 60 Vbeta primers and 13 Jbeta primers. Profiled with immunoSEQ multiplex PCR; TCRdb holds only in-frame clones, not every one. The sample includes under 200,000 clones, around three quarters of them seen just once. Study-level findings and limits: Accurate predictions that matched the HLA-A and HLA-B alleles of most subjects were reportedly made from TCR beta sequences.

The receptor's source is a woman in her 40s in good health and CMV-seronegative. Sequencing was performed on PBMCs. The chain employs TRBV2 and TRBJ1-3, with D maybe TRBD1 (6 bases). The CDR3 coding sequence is TGTGCCAGCAGTGTAGGGGGGGCTCGCACTGGAAACACCATATATTTT. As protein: CASSVGGARTGNTIYF.